This passage covers 30 T cell receptor beta chains from one sample sequenced in a study of shared clonotypes between healthy human individuals. Using immunoSEQ multiplex PCR, the repertoire was profiled, and TCRdb retains in-frame clones only, with some absent. Of some 1,100,000 clones listed, roughly 74% are singletons. Sequencing used memory CD4+ T cells from PBMCs. The subset denotes: CD45RA-negative fraction. These receptors were obtained from a man aged 18 to 30 in good health. Some clones in this sample may be carry-over from other donors' samples.

This clone showed up just a few times. The same CDR3 also results from other DNA sequences found in this sample. The chain recombines TRBV14 with TRBJ1-5, with unresolved D. V shed 4 bases and J shed 7 bases, with 11 bases lying between them. The CDR3 totals 13 residues. Germline-derived CDR1 and CDR2 are SGHDN and FVKESK. The CDR3 DNA follows: TGTGCCAGCAGCCGAGGACTTGGGCAGCCCCAGCATTTT. Translating it yields CASSRGLGQPQHF.

In this sample, this clone turned up many times. The rearrangement joins TRBV5-6 to TRBJ2-7, with no clear D. V was trimmed by 1 base and J by 3 bases, leaving 8 bases between them. The germline CDR1 and CDR2 sequences are SGHDT and YYEEEE. This CDR3 comprises 13 residues. The CDR3 here is CASSLRSLYEQYF. The CDR3 DNA reads TGTGCCAGCAGCTTGCGCAGCCTCTACGAGCAGTACTTC.

This chain connects TRBV5-1 to TRBJ2-1; D uncertain. The V end lost 0 bases, the J end lost 7 bases, and 11 bases lay between the germline ends. Per the germline V gene, CDR1 is SGHRS and CDR2 is YFSETQ. The CDR3 consists of 14 residues. CDR3 nucleotides: TGCGCCAGCAGCTTGGCCGGGCTAGTTAATGAGCAGTTCTTC. Protein product: CASSLAGLVNEQFF.

This chain connects TRBV7-3 to TRBJ2-7; D is possibly TRBD1 (5 bases). The V and J ends lost 5 bases and 4 bases respectively, with 12 bases between them. From germline, CDR1 is SGHTA and CDR2 FQGTGA. The CDR3 runs to 13 residues. CDR3 sequence (DNA): TGTGCCAGCAGCCAAAACCCAGGGTACGAGCAGTACTTC. Protein sequence: CASSQNPGYEQYF.

The chain carries TRBV5-1 and TRBJ2-2; 10 positions match TRBD2. The V and J ends lost 4 bases and 8 bases, in that order; junction bases with no gene match: 5. The CDR3 runs to 14 residues. Germline lookup yields CDR1 SGHRS and CDR2 YFSETQ. The CDR3 spells CASSPGTSEGELFF. The CDR3 nucleotides read TGCGCCAGCAGCCCGGGGACTAGCGAAGGGGAGCTGTTTTTT.

Points on this clone: One junction end disagrees with the germline gene, perhaps due to a read error. The J gene is TRBJ1-3, the V gene TRBV6-4; the D is unclear. Germline assignment: CDR1 MRHNA and CDR2 SNTAGT. The CDR3 runs 14 residues. This CDR3 reads CAISEARSGNTIYF. In DNA, the CDR3 is TGTGCCATCAGTGAAGCACGGTCCGGAAACACCATATATTTT.

In this sample, this clone turned up a few times. This CDR3 is CASSLYRVGPYGYTF. The CDR3 bases are TGTGCCAGCAGCTTATATCGGGTCGGGCCATATGGCTACACCTTC. The rearrangement joins TRBV7-9 to TRBJ1-2; no clear D. This CDR3 spans 15 amino acids. In germline, CDR1 is SEHNR, CDR2 FQNEAQ (reference sequence). The ends were cut back, 2 bases at V and 5 bases at J, with 15 bases in the middle.

This clone was picked up a small number of times. The gene calls are TRBV4-2 and TRBJ2-2; 8 positions match TRBD2. The CDR3 runs to 16 residues. Germline V lookup: CDR1 LGHNA, CDR2 YNFKEQ. The J segment lost 7 bases and the V segment lost 1 base, leaving 8 bases of the junction unmatched. As DNA, the CDR3 is TGTGCCAGCAGCCAAGCTTTACGGGAGGGGATCGGGGAGCTGTTTTTT. It translates to CASSQALREGIGELFF.

The rearrangement joins TRBV5-4 to TRBJ2-5; possible D gene TRBD1, 6 bases. In germline, CDR1 is SGHNT, CDR2 YYREEE (reference sequence). The CDR3 consists of 13 residues. V was clipped by 7 bases and J by 1 base, with 11 bases between them. The CDR3, as DNA: TGTGCCAGCCGCCCCAGGGGCCAAGAGACCCAGTACTTC. Translation gives CASRPRGQETQYF.

This clone was counted at least ten times. The chain recombines TRBV5-1 with TRBJ2-1, with D perhaps TRBD1 (5 bases). Looked up from germline, CDR1 is SGHRS and CDR2 is YFSETQ. This CDR3 region has 12 residues. The V end was cut by 0 bases, the J end by 7 bases, with 5 bases between. The CDR3 region is CASSLGQNEQFF. The CDR3, as DNA: TGCGCCAGCAGCTTGGGACAGAATGAGCAGTTCTTC.

The chain uses TRBV27 and TRBJ1-1; D unresolved. The V and J ends lost 3 bases and 0 bases respectively, with 5 bases between them. CDR3 length: 13 amino acids. Germline-derived CDR1 and CDR2 are MNHEY and SMNVEV (reference sequence). The CDR3 sequence is CASSFDLNTEAFF. The CDR3 DNA follows: TGTGCCAGCAGTTTTGACTTGAACACTGAAGCTTTCTTT.

The CDR3 spells CASSQGLGARETQYF. The DNA of the CDR3 is TGTGCCAGCAGCCAGGGTCTGGGAGCGCGAGAGACCCAGTACTTC. V is TRBV4-2 and J is TRBJ2-5; possibly TRBD2 for D (5 bases). Between the trimmed V and J ends, which lost 3 bases and 4 bases, there was a span of 15 bases. The CDR3 covers 15 residues. Per germline, CDR1 LGHNA and CDR2 YNFKEQ.

The chain carries TRBV29-1 and TRBJ1-1; D is undetermined. Germline V gene data show CDR1 as SQVTM and CDR2 as ANQGSEA. V was cut by 5 bases and J by 1 base, with 8 bases left in between. This CDR3 region has 12 residues. CDR3 nucleotides: TGCAGCGTTTCTCGTTCGAACACTGAAGCTTTCTTT. Amino acids: CSVSRSNTEAFF.

Concerning this clone itself: This sample also contains other DNA sequences that code for the same CDR3. The J gene is TRBJ1-2, the V gene TRBV28; D not resolved. Germline loops: CDR1 MDHEN, CDR2 SYDVKM. Trimming pared 2 bases from V and 2 bases from J, leaving 6 bases between. The CDR3 spans 13 residues. The CDR3 DNA reads as TGTGCCAGCAGTTTAGTTGGGAACTATGGCTACACCTTC. This codes for CASSLVGNYGYTF.

This chain uses TRBV11-3 with TRBJ2-4; 14 bases fit TRBD2. The CDR3 covers 15 residues. CDR1 is SGHNT, CDR2 YENEEA, per germline. The V segment lost 5 bases and the J segment 8 bases; nucleotides outside the gene matches: 5. As DNA, the CDR3 is TGTGCCAGCAGCCCCGGGACTAGCGGGAGCGACATTCAGTACTTC. Protein: CASSPGTSGSDIQYF.

The rearrangement links TRBV5-4 to TRBJ2-2, with 12 nucleotides matching TRBD2. The germline V gene encodes CDR1 SGHNT and CDR2 YYREEE (reference sequence). J lost 4 bases, V lost 4 bases, and 5 bases had no gene match. CDR3 size: 16 residues. Written as DNA, the CDR3 is TGTGCCAGCAGCCGACCTAGCGGGAGGGTCACCGGGGAGCTGTTTTTT. It is translated as CASSRPSGRVTGELFF.

This sequence joins TRBV30 and TRBJ1-2; D might be TRBD1 (5 bases). This CDR3 spans 13 amino acids. Trimming removed 2 bases from V and 4 bases from J, with 11 bases in between. The germline V gene has CDR1 GTSNPN and CDR2 SVGIG (reference sequence). As DNA, the CDR3 is TGTGCCTGGAGTCAGGGAGAAGGCTATGGCTACACCTTC. This gives the protein CAWSQGEGYGYTF.

This rearrangement joins TRBV28 to TRBJ2-1; TRBD1 matches at 11 bases. The CDR3 runs 16 residues. V lost 1 base, J lost 5 bases, and 4 bases stayed unmatched. Germline V CDR1 and CDR2: MDHEN, SYDVKM. CDR3 nucleotide sequence: TGTGCCAGCAGTTTATACTGGACAGGGGGCAACAATGAGCAGTTCTTC. It codes for CASSLYWTGGNNEQFF.

The chain is built from TRBV18 and TRBJ1-2; 8 positions agree with TRBD1. V was pared by 0 bases and J by 1 base, with 4 bases of the junction left unmatched. CDR3 size: 16 residues. Per germline, CDR1 KGHSH and CDR2 LQKENI. The DNA for the CDR3 is TGTGCCAGCTCACCACCTAGGACAGGGAATAACTATGGCTACACCTTC. It encodes CASSPPRTGNNYGYTF. Supplemented by reference TRBV18 and TRBJ1-2, the full variable domain reads NAGVMQNPRHLVRRRGQEARLRCSPMKGHSHVYWYRQLPEEGLKFMVYLQKENIIDESGMPKERFSAEFPKEGPSILRIQQVVRGDSAAYFCASSPPRTGNNYGYTFGSGTRLTVV.

The CDR3 region has the DNA TGCGCCAGCAGACCAGACGGCCAAGAGACCCAGTACTTC. Translated: CASRPDGQETQYF. This chain links TRBV10-1 with TRBJ2-5; D is uncertain. The germline CDR1 and CDR2 sequences are WNHNN and SYGVQD (reference sequence). The CDR3 is 13 amino acids. Trimming left V 6 bases short and J 1 base short, with 9 bases between.

This clone was counted once. This sequence joins TRBV4-2 and TRBJ2-1; TRBD1 aligns across 9 bases. CDR3 size: 15 residues. V gave up 1 base and J gave up 7 bases; unmatched junction bases: 5. Germline loops: CDR1 LGHNA, CDR2 YNFKEQ. CDR3 amino acids: CASSQAGQGKNEQFF. The CDR3 coding sequence is TGTGCCAGCAGCCAAGCGGGACAGGGAAAAAATGAGCAGTTCTTC.

The chain links TRBV5-8 to TRBJ2-7; 11 bases fit TRBD1. Losses at the gene ends were 1 base for V and 5 bases for J; bases not matched to a gene: 8. Germline-derived CDR1 and CDR2 are SGHTS and YDEGEE. This CDR3 contains 16 residues. In nucleotides, the CDR3 is TGTGCCAGCAGCTTGAGGACAGGGGGCTTAGTCGACGAGCAGTACTTC. Encoded protein: CASSLRTGGLVDEQYF.

This chain links TRBV28 with TRBJ1-5; D is possibly TRBD1 (5 bases). Germline values: CDR1 MDHEN, CDR2 SYDVKM. The germline V and J ends were trimmed by 5 bases and 3 bases, with 14 bases remaining between them. The CDR3 is 15 residues long. This chain's CDR3 is CASSARDGYNQPQHF. Here the CDR3 DNA reads TGTGCCAGCAGTGCTCGGGACGGCTACAATCAGCCCCAGCATTTT.

This chain uses TRBV7-9 with TRBJ2-1, with 7 bases lining up with TRBD2. CDR1 SEHNR and CDR2 FQNEAQ come from the germline V gene (reference sequence). J lost 7 bases, V lost 1 base, and 19 bases had no gene match. The CDR3 loop spans 19 amino acids. The CDR3 loop reads CASSLVLSSTSRKRNEQFF. The CDR3 coding sequence is TGTGCCAGCAGCTTAGTCCTCTCTTCGACTAGCCGAAAAAGGAATGAGCAGTTCTTC.

The rearrangement joins TRBV9 to TRBJ2-7; D gene uncertain. Germline V gene lookup returns CDR1 SGDLS and CDR2 YYNGEE. V was shortened by 4 bases and J by 2 bases, with 10 bases between the two germline ends. The CDR3 is 13 residues long. In nucleotides, the CDR3 is TGTGCCAGCAGCCGGAATACACCCTACGAGCAGTACTTC. Encoded protein: CASSRNTPYEQYF.

V usage is TRBV15 and J usage is TRBJ1-5; D unclear. Germline CDR1 reads LNHNV; CDR2 reads YYDKDF (reference sequence). This CDR3 is built from 15 residues. Trimming took off 0 bases at V and 7 bases at J, with 13 bases between the two ends. The CDR3 DNA sequence: TGTGCCACCAGCAGAGATTTCTTTTCAGGACAGCCCCAGCATTTT. As protein: CATSRDFFSGQPQHF.

This sequence joins TRBV5-1 and TRBJ1-5; 7 bases align to TRBD1. Looked up from germline, CDR1 is SGHRS and CDR2 is YFSETQ. The CDR3 sequence is 14 residues long. With V trimmed by 4 bases and J by 7 bases, 8 bases remained unmatched. The CDR3 sequence is CASSERGGLQPQHF. CDR3 sequence (DNA): TGCGCCAGCAGCGAACGAGGGGGCTTGCAGCCCCAGCATTTT. Combining the CDR3 with reference TRBV5-1 and TRBJ1-5 gives the whole variable domain KAGVTQTPRYLIKTRGQQVTLSCSPISGHRSVSWYQQTPGQGLQFLFEYFSETQRNKGNFPGRFSGRQFSNSRSEMNVSTLELGDSALYLCASSERGGLQPQHFGDGTRLSIL.

The chain couples TRBV9 to TRBJ2-2, with D possibly matching TRBD2 (7 bases). Germline CDR1 reads SGDLS; CDR2 reads YYNGEE. This CDR3 has 16 amino acids. Trimming stripped 0 bases from V and 5 bases from J, with 14 bases between. For the CDR3, the DNA is TGTGCCAGCAGCGTAGGAGGGGGAGGGATGACCGGGGAGCTGTTTTTT. It is translated as CASSVGGGGMTGELFF. Based on the CDR3 plus reference TRBV9 and TRBJ2-2, the full variable domain is DSGVTQTPKHLITATGQRVTLRCSPRSGDLSVYWYQQSLDQGLQFLIQYYNGEERAKGNILERFSAQQFPDLHSELNLSSLELGDSALYFCASSVGGGGMTGELFFGEGSRLTVL.

The J gene is TRBJ1-5, the V gene TRBV27; D is undetermined. Trimming removed 2 bases from V and 7 bases from J, with 18 bases in between. CDR1 MNHEY and CDR2 SMNVEV come from the germline V gene (reference sequence). The length of the CDR3 is 16 residues. CDR3 coding DNA: TGTGCCAGCAGTTTACGGTCGGGGTATAACAAACAGCCCCAGCATTTT. Protein sequence: CASSLRSGYNKQPQHF.

The chain joins TRBV27 to TRBJ1-1; TRBD1 matches 8 bases. V shed 6 bases and J 0 bases; nucleotides not matched to a gene: 3. CDR3 length: 14 residues. CDR1 is MNHEY and CDR2 is SMNVEV in the germline V gene (reference sequence). The CDR3 reads CASSRTGLNTEAFF. In nucleotides, the CDR3 is TGTGCCAGCAGCAGGACAGGGCTGAACACTGAAGCTTTCTTT.